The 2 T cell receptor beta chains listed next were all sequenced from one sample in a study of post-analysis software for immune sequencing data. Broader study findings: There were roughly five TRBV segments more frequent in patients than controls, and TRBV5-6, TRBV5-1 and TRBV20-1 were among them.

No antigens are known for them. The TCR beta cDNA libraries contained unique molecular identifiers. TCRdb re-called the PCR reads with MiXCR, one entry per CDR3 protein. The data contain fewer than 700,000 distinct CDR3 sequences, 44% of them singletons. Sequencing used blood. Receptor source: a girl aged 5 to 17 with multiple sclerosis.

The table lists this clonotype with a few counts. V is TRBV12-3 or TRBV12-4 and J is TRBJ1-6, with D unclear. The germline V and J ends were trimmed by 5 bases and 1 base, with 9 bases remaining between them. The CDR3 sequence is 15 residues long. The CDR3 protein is CASSHGASYNSPLHF. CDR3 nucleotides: TGTGCCAGCAGTCATGGTGCGTCCTATAATTCACCCCTCCACTTT.

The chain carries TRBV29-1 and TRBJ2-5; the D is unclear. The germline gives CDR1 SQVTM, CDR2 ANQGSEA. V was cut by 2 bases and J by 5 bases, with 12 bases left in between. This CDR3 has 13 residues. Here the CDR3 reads CSVEMGPGETQYF. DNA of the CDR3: TGCAGCGTTGAAATGGGCCCCGGGGAGACCCAGTACTTC.